The present T cell receptor (beta chain) was sequenced within a study of vaccination and CD4 T cells after COVID-19. Study in general: Stimulation of the cells used overlapping spike peptide pools from SARS-CoV-2 and from the common cold coronaviruses HCoV-NL63, HCoV-OC43 and HCoV-229E.

Trimming shortened V by 2 bases and J by 2 bases, and 19 bases separated the two germline ends. Germline V CDR1 and CDR2: MNHEY, SVGAGI. This CDR3 is 19 amino acids long. Cultured CD4+ T-cell DNA underwent Oncomine TCR Beta short-read sequencing. The source of extracted genomic DNA was cultured CD4+ T cells. One entry per CDR3 protein results from TCRdb running MiXCR on the PCR reads. The sample carries 7,500 to 10,000 distinct CDR3 sequences, around half recorded once. Regarding this clonotype: As yet, its antigen is unknown.

The sample's treatment: approximately 10-day PBMC culture with coronavirus spike peptide pools or control peptides (ViraFEST assay). T cells were expanded with peptide pools, and expanded clonotypes were identified by TCR sequencing. This chain uses TRBV6-5 with TRBJ1-6; perhaps TRBD1 as D (5 bases). Sequences were obtained from CD4+ T cells from blood, cultured in vitro. This sequence was found in a human donor who had recovered from COVID-19. For the CDR3, the DNA is TGTGCCAGCAGTTACGACGGACGGCAGGGAAAAACCTATAATTCACCCCTCCACTTT. It specifies CASSYDGRQGKTYNSPLHF.